Following are 11 T cell receptor beta chains from one sample sequenced in a study of T-cell reconstitution after alpha-beta-depleted transplantation in children. Preparation of the TCRbeta library involved a method that used unique molecular identifiers. One entry per CDR3 protein results from TCRdb running MiXCR on the PCR reads. The sample lists some 240,000 distinct CDR3 sequences; 12% were seen once. The sequencing here drew on PBMCs from the stem cell graft donor, taken from the stem cell graft. The receptors shown here come from a human donor who donated a stem cell graft to a child with acute lymphoblastic leukemia.

This clonotype was seen at least ten times. V gene TRBV3-1 combines with J gene TRBJ2-2; 7 bases match TRBD1. J gave up 5 bases and V 4 bases, and 10 bases lay outside the gene matches. Germline loops: CDR1 LGHDT, CDR2 YNNKEL (reference sequence). The CDR3 is made up of 16 amino acids. In DNA form, the CDR3 reads TGTGCCAGCAGCCCCGAGGACAGGCTCGAAACCGGGGAGCTGTTTTTT. Translation: CASSPEDRLETGELFF.

This clonotype was recorded many times. The CDR3 loop reads CSARDFMTGISGNTIYF. The CDR3 DNA sequence: TGCAGTGCTAGAGACTTTATGACAGGGATCTCTGGAAACACCATATATTTT. J is TRBJ1-3 and V is TRBV20-1; 7 nucleotides agree with TRBD1. Germline CDR1 DFQATT, CDR2 SNEGSKA (reference sequence). V lost 0 bases and J lost 0; bases outside the gene matches: 8. The CDR3 extends over 17 amino acids.

On this clonotype: This may be a read error: a much more frequent sequence differs by one nucleotide. V usage is TRBV4-3 and J usage is TRBJ1-4; 9 nucleotides agree with TRBD1. This CDR3 comprises 15 residues. CDR1 and CDR2 from the germline V gene are LGHNA and YSLEER. CDR3 sequence (DNA): TGCGCCAGCAGCCAAGGGGACAGGGAAAATGACAAACTGTTTTTT. This translates into CASSQGDRENDKLFF.

This clonotype came up many times. The rearrangement joins TRBV6-1 to TRBJ2-3, with TRBD2 matching 11 bases. The CDR3 consists of 14 residues. The V and J ends lost 7 bases and 3 bases, in that order; junction bases with no gene match: 3. CDR1 and CDR2 (germline): MNHNS, SASEGT. CDR3 region: CASTLAGETDTQYF. DNA for the CDR3: TGTGCCAGCACACTAGCGGGAGAGACAGATACGCAGTATTTT.

This clonotype was seen at least ten times. V usage is TRBV12-3 or TRBV12-4 and J usage is TRBJ1-1; unclear D gene. CDR3 length: 13 residues. V was cut by 3 bases and J by 6 bases, with 11 bases left in between. CDR3 sequence: CASSFDGSAEAFF. In DNA, the CDR3 is TGTGCCAGCAGTTTTGACGGGAGCGCTGAAGCTTTCTTT.

This clonotype was recorded many times. This chain joins TRBV28 and TRBJ1-5, with 8 bases matching TRBD1. The germline CDR1 and CDR2 sequences are MDHEN and SYDVKM. The CDR3 sequence is 16 residues long. V lost 6 bases to trimming and J lost 7 bases; unmatched junction nucleotides: 14. Here the CDR3 reads CASRLPGQGAKQPQHF. DNA for the CDR3: TGTGCCAGCAGGTTGCCGGGGCAGGGGGCGAAGCAGCCCCAGCATTTT.

Only a few counts were recorded for this clonotype. This chain connects TRBV4-2 to TRBJ2-1, with 9 bases lining up with TRBD1. The CDR3 has 15 amino acids. V was pared by 8 bases and J by 2 bases, with 7 bases of the junction left unmatched. The germline V gene encodes CDR1 LGHNA and CDR2 YNFKEQ. CDR3 residues: CASADRGGPYNEQFF. CDR3 nucleotides: TGTGCCAGCGCCGACAGGGGGGGCCCCTACAATGAGCAGTTCTTC.

This clonotype was picked up many times. The chain has TRBV9 and TRBJ2-5, with TRBD2 matching 13 bases. The trim removed 3 bases at V and 5 bases at J, leaving 13 bases unmatched. The CDR3 contains 18 residues. Germline V gives CDR1 SGDLS, CDR2 YYNGEE. CDR3 in amino acids: CASSGPGLAGDEWETQYF. Here the CDR3 DNA reads TGTGCCAGCAGCGGCCCCGGACTAGCGGGAGATGAGTGGGAGACCCAGTACTTC. Complete variable domain (other parts from reference TRBV9 and TRBJ2-5): DSGVTQTPKHLITATGQRVTLRCSPRSGDLSVYWYQQSLDQGLQFLIQYYNGEERAKGNILERFSAQQFPDLHSELNLSSLELGDSALYFCASSGPGLAGDEWETQYFGPGTRLLVL.

This rearrangement joins TRBV5-6 to TRBJ1-6; no reliable D call. V was pared by 6 bases and J by 10 bases, with 14 bases between. Germline CDR1 is SGHDT and CDR2 is YYEEEE. CDR3 length: 13 residues. The CDR3 DNA sequence: TGTGCCAGCAATTCAGGCTGGAACTCACCCCTCCACTTT. It yields the protein CASNSGWNSPLHF.

In its sample, this clonotype was seen many times. The rearrangement links TRBV11-2 to TRBJ2-2; the D gene is possibly TRBD1 (6 bases). The CDR3 extends over 14 amino acids. Trimming pared 5 bases from V and 1 base from J, leaving 8 bases between. Germline V gives CDR1 SGHAT, CDR2 FQNNGV. For the CDR3, the DNA is TGTGCCAGCAGCCCGGACAGGAACACCGGGGAGCTGTTTTTT. Its protein is CASSPDRNTGELFF.

Regarding this clonotype: Compared with germline, one end of the junction differs, possibly owing to a read error. The chain carries TRBV27 and TRBJ2-7, with a possible D match to TRBD2 (5 bases). The germline V gene has CDR1 MNHEY and CDR2 SMNVEV (reference sequence). This CDR3 contains 13 residues. The CDR3 is CANSLGRGYEQYF. The CDR3 region has the DNA TGTGCCAACAGTCTCGGACGGGGCTACGAGCAGTACTTC.